A selection of T cell receptor beta chains follows, all from one sample in a study of OX40 agonist ivuxolimab in advanced cancers. TCRdb's copy holds only in-frame clones and misses some; the assay was immunoSEQ multiplex PCR. Here the sample spans about 92,000 clones, under 90% being singletons. The source material was CD4+ or CD8+ T cells sorted from blood, sampled in a trial of the OX40 agonist ivuxolimab. The source is an adult with an advanced solid tumor such as melanoma, head and neck, liver or kidney cancer. Each CDR3 is given with its conserved first and last residue. D genes are given only for firm matches. Clone size is stated in some rows and not others, as once, few, many or a class when expanded.

.,.,TRBV30,TRBJ2-3,TGTGCCTGGAGTGTGGGGAACACAGATACGCAGTATTTT,CAWSVGNTDTQYF
.,.,TRBV20-1,TRBJ2-7,TGCAGTGCGAAACTCAGTGGTGTGCAGTACTTC,CSAKLSGVQYF
few,.,TRBV6-5,TRBJ1-6,TGTGCCAGCAGTTACTCCGGGGGGAATAATTCACCCCTCCACTTT,CASSYSGGNNSPLHF
.,.,TRBV27,TRBJ1-1,TGTGCCACTTCCCTCTCTGGCGGGATGAACACTGAAGCTTTCTTT,CATSLSGGMNTEAFF
.,.,TRBV4-1,TRBJ1-2,TGCGCCAGCAGCCAAGATCCGACAGACGACGGCTACACCTTC,CASSQDPTDDGYTF
.,.,TRBV7-7,TRBJ2-7,TGTGCCAGCAGCTTAGGGTCAGAAGGATACGAGCAGTACTTC,CASSLGSEGYEQYF
.,.,TRBV5-1,TRBJ1-1,TGCGCCAGCAGCTACGAGGGGGGGCCGAACACTGAAGCTTTCTTT,CASSYEGGPNTEAFF
.,.,TRBV5-4,TRBJ2-7,TGTGCCAGCAGCTTGGGTCCCCAAATGGGCGAGCAGTACTTC,CASSLGPQMGEQYF
.,.,TRBV6-5,TRBJ1-1,TGTGCCAGCAGTTACGGATTGGGCTTTAAAGCTTTCTTT,CASSYGLGFKAFF
.,.,TRBV6-5,TRBJ2-3,TGTGCCAGCAGTTACCAAGATACGCAGTATTTT,CASSYQDTQYF
.,.,TRBV19,TRBJ1-4,TGTGCCAGTAAGAGGGATGCTAATGAAAAACTGTTTTTT,CASKRDANEKLFF
once,.,TRBV20-1,TRBJ1-2,TGCAGTGTGGGGGGCGCTGGCTACACCTTC,CSVGGAGYTF
.,.,TRBV7-2,TRBJ2-3,TGTGCCAGCAGCTTTAAGGGGGGGGCTGACTATACGCAGTATTTT,CASSFKGGADYTQYF
.,TRBD1,TRBV11-2,TRBJ2-2,TGTGCCAGCAGCTTAGTCGCAGGACAGGGGGCGCGGAGCACCGGGGAGCTGTTTTTT,CASSLVAGQGARSTGELFF
.,.,TRBV27,TRBJ2-7,TGTGCCAGCAGTTTCAGGGATCACTACGAGCAGTACTTC,CASSFRDHYEQYF
.,TRBD1,TRBV28,TRBJ2-7,TGTGCCAGCGGAAACTTCGGACAGGGCTACGAGCAGTACTTC,CASGNFGQGYEQYF
.,.,TRBV30,TRBJ1-4,TGTGCCTGGAGGCGGGCCGGTAGAGGGGAAAAACTGTTTTTT,CAWRRAGRGEKLFF
.,.,TRBV6-5,TRBJ1-2,TGTGCCAGCAGGTCGGGTGGAGGGGTATATGGCTACACCTTC,CASRSGGGVYGYTF
.,TRBD1,TRBV25-1,TRBJ1-4,TGTGCCAGCAGTGAATATGGGCAGGGGGAAGGACTGTTTTTT,CASSEYGQGEGLFF
.,.,TRBV6-5,TRBJ2-7,TGTGCCAGCAGTGTTAGTTTCTCCTACGAGCAGTACTTC,CASSVSFSYEQYF
.,TRBD1,TRBV12-5,TRBJ2-7,TGTGCTAGTGGTTTGGTACAAGGACAGGGAGGCTACGAGCAGTACTTC,CASGLVQGQGGYEQYF
few,.,TRBV7-2,TRBJ1-1,TGTGCCAGCAGCTTATCGCGGACAAACACTGAAGCTTTCTTT,CASSLSRTNTEAFF
.,.,TRBV30,TRBJ2-2,TGTGCCTGGAAGGGCAGGGAGTCCACCGGGGAGCTGTTTTTT,CAWKGRESTGELFF
.,TRBD1,TRBV7-2,TRBJ1-1,TGTGCCAGCAGCCCTGACAGGGGGGGAGGGAACACTGAAGCTTTCTTT,CASSPDRGGGNTEAFF
.,.,TRBV6-6,TRBJ1-5,TGTGCCAGCAGTTACTCGAGGGTCCCGGGGAATCAGCCCCAGCATTTT,CASSYSRVPGNQPQHF
.,.,TRBV5-6,TRBJ2-3,TGTGCCAGCAGCTTGGATAGCACAGATACGCAGTATTTT,CASSLDSTDTQYF
once,.,TRBV7-2,TRBJ2-7,TGTGCCAGCAGCCCCGCCGGGACCCCCTACGAGCAGTACTTC,CASSPAGTPYEQYF
few,TRBD1,TRBV5-4,TRBJ2-4,TGTGCCAGCAGCTTGGCAGACAGGGGGCTAGCCAAAAACATTCAGTACTTC,CASSLADRGLAKNIQYF
.,TRBD1,TRBV7-9,TRBJ2-3,TGTGCCAGCAGCCCAAGACAGGGGGCGGGCACAGATACGCAGTATTTT,CASSPRQGAGTDTQYF
.,TRBD1,TRBV6-5,TRBJ1-2,TGTGCCAGCACCCGAGGGGACAGGGCCACCTATGGCTACACCTTC,CASTRGDRATYGYTF
few,.,TRBV13,TRBJ2-1,TGTGCCAGCACCTCCGGGGGCGCAACCTACAATGAGCAGTTCTTC,CASTSGGATYNEQFF
.,.,TRBV2,TRBJ2-3,TGTGCCAGCAGTCGGACCATCACAGATACGCAGTATTTT,CASSRTITDTQYF
once,.,TRBV4-2,TRBJ2-7,TGTGCCAGCAGCCAAGGGGACAACTCCTACGAGCAGTACTTC,CASSQGDNSYEQYF